There are many counts of the clone carrying this T cell receptor (beta chain). Its antigen is unknown. This entry comes from a study of T cells in Graves' hyperthyroidism and ophthalmopathy. Overall study: Peripheral blood was collected at initial diagnosis, before any treatment.

Study observations and caveats: Prediction of ophthalmopathy progression came a median approximately 7 months pre-onset.

The CDR3 is 16 residues long. Trimming removed 0 bases from V and 8 bases from J, with 20 bases in between. From germline, CDR1 is SGDLS and CDR2 YYNGEE. Uncontrolled infection, other autoimmune disease, pregnancy or lactation disqualified patients from enrolment. Diagnostic assessment was based on clinical symptoms, serum thyroxine and TRAb, thyroid ultrasound and orbital computed tomography. Regions amplified from RNA transcripts were the TCR beta CDR3 regions. The primer set for the first-round RT-PCR of the TCR CDR3 was HTBI. TCRdb fed the multiplex PCR reads into MiXCR, producing one record per CDR3 protein. The table includes tens of thousands of distinct CDR3 sequences, around 50% detected once.

The chain carries TRBV9 and TRBJ1-1; TRBD1 might be the D (5 bases). Material: blood. This sequence originates from a woman between 25 and 40 years old with Graves' ophthalmopathy. For the CDR3, the DNA is TGTGCCAGCAGCGTAGGTTTCTCGGACATGGCTAAAGAAGCTTTCTTT. Translation gives CASSVGFSDMAKEAFF.